This is a list of T cell receptor beta chains from one sample in a study of blood T cell repertoires in COVID-19. Generated by immunoSEQ multiplex PCR, the TCRdb table keeps only in-frame clones and is missing some. Altogether a few hundred thousand clones are present, nearly 90% being singletons, with the ten largest covering 1.5% to 2%. The material sequenced was PBMCs or T cells enriched from blood (not recorded which). Receptors were obtained from a woman in her twenties or thirties who had recovered from COVID-19. Each CDR3 is given with its conserved first and last residue. The order of the fields is CDR3 protein, CDR3 DNA, CDR3 length, D gene, V gene, J gene, clone size. A D gene is named only where the DNA matches it firmly. The size of a clone is reported for some rows only, either as once, few or many, or as a class for expanded clones.

CDR3aa: CAISLGGTPNYEQYF
CDR3nt: TGTGCCATCAGTCTCGGGGGTACACCTAACTACGAGCAGTACTTC
len: 15
d_gene: -
v_gene: TRBV10-3
j_gene: TRBJ2-7
abundance: -

CDR3aa: CASGLPSGINTGELFF
CDR3nt: TGTGCTAGTGGTTTACCTAGCGGGATTAACACCGGGGAGCTGTTTTTT
len: 16
d_gene: TRBD2
v_gene: TRBV12-5
j_gene: TRBJ2-2
abundance: -

CDR3aa: CASSPTGLGETQYF
CDR3nt: TGTGCCAGCAGCCCGACAGGGCTGGGAGAGACCCAGTACTTC
len: 14
d_gene: TRBD1
v_gene: TRBV7-7
j_gene: TRBJ2-5
abundance: -

CDR3aa: CAISERAVAGNQPQHF
CDR3nt: TGTGCCATCAGTGAACGGGCAGTAGCGGGCAATCAGCCCCAGCATTTT
len: 16
d_gene: -
v_gene: TRBV10-3
j_gene: TRBJ1-5
abundance: -

CDR3aa: CASSLGTSGTYEQYF
CDR3nt: TGTGCCAGTAGCCTAGGAACTAGCGGGACCTACGAGCAGTACTTC
len: 15
d_gene: TRBD2
v_gene: TRBV19
j_gene: TRBJ2-7
abundance: -

CDR3aa: CASSSGQGAGPTEAFF
CDR3nt: TGCGCCAGCAGCTCCGGACAGGGCGCCGGACCCACTGAAGCTTTCTTT
len: 16
d_gene: TRBD1
v_gene: TRBV5-1
j_gene: TRBJ1-1
abundance: few

CDR3aa: CASSEQTGRDTEAFF
CDR3nt: TGCGCCAGCAGCGAACAGACTGGGAGGGACACTGAAGCTTTCTTT
len: 15
d_gene: -
v_gene: TRBV5-1
j_gene: TRBJ1-1
abundance: many

CDR3aa: CASSQEGREGRGEKLFF
CDR3nt: TGTGCCAGCAGCCAAGAAGGCCGGGAGGGGAGAGGAGAAAAACTGTTTTTT
len: 17
d_gene: -
v_gene: TRBV4-2
j_gene: TRBJ1-4
abundance: -

CDR3aa: CAWSPVRGGNTEAFF
CDR3nt: TGTGCCTGGAGTCCAGTTAGAGGCGGTAACACTGAAGCTTTCTTT
len: 15
d_gene: -
v_gene: TRBV30
j_gene: TRBJ1-1
abundance: -

CDR3aa: CASAGGPTDTQYF
CDR3nt: TGTGCCAGCGCGGGGGGGCCGACAGATACGCAGTATTTT
len: 13
d_gene: TRBD2
v_gene: TRBV12-3/TRBV12-4
j_gene: TRBJ2-3
abundance: -

CDR3aa: CASSYDGGMNTEAFF
CDR3nt: TGTGCCAGCAGTTACGACGGGGGGATGAACACTGAAGCTTTCTTT
len: 15
d_gene: -
v_gene: TRBV6-5
j_gene: TRBJ1-1
abundance: -

CDR3aa: CASSVGQSSAYEQYF
CDR3nt: TGTGCCAGCAGCGTAGGACAGTCTTCAGCGTACGAGCAGTACTTC
len: 15
d_gene: -
v_gene: TRBV9
j_gene: TRBJ2-7
abundance: -

CDR3aa: CASSPLAGARNEQFF
CDR3nt: TGTGCCAGCAGCCCCCTCGCGGGGGCAAGGAATGAGCAGTTCTTC
len: 15
d_gene: -
v_gene: TRBV7-2
j_gene: TRBJ2-1
abundance: once

CDR3aa: CASSPAGGVLYEQYF
CDR3nt: TGTGCCAGCAGCCCGGCAGGGGGCGTACTCTACGAGCAGTACTTC
len: 15
d_gene: TRBD1
v_gene: TRBV11-2
j_gene: TRBJ2-7
abundance: -

CDR3aa: CASSYLRDTGEQYF
CDR3nt: TGTGCCAGCAGTTACCTGAGAGATACAGGCGAGCAGTACTTC
len: 14
d_gene: -
v_gene: TRBV6-2/TRBV6-3
j_gene: TRBJ2-7
abundance: -

CDR3aa: CASSYKQFTYEQYF
CDR3nt: TGTGCCAGCAGTTATAAACAGTTTACCTACGAGCAGTACTTC
len: 14
d_gene: -
v_gene: TRBV6-5
j_gene: TRBJ2-7
abundance: -

CDR3aa: CASSVTSGSGFDEQFF
CDR3nt: TGTGCCAGCAGCGTAACGTCGGGTAGCGGGTTCGATGAGCAGTTCTTC
len: 16
d_gene: TRBD2
v_gene: TRBV9
j_gene: TRBJ2-1
abundance: -

CDR3aa: CASSSSWRTEAFF
CDR3nt: TGTGCCAGCAGTTCTAGTTGGCGGACTGAAGCTTTCTTT
len: 13
d_gene: -
v_gene: TRBV12-3/TRBV12-4
j_gene: TRBJ1-1
abundance: -

CDR3aa: CASLDRHNQQAHF
CDR3nt: TGTGCCAGCCTGGACAGACACAATCAGCAGGCGCATTTT
len: 13
d_gene: -
v_gene: TRBV12-3/TRBV12-4
j_gene: TRBJ1-5
abundance: -

CDR3aa: CASEGGQGSYEQYF
CDR3nt: TGTGCTAGTGAGGGGGGACAGGGATCCTACGAGCAGTACTTC
len: 14
d_gene: TRBD1
v_gene: TRBV12-5
j_gene: TRBJ2-7
abundance: once

CDR3aa: CAISEGTGGFTEAFF
CDR3nt: TGTGCCATCAGCGAAGGGACAGGGGGCTTCACTGAAGCTTTCTTT
len: 15
d_gene: TRBD1
v_gene: TRBV10-3
j_gene: TRBJ1-1
abundance: -

CDR3aa: CASSDRARNQPQHF
CDR3nt: TGTGCCAGCAGTGACAGGGCTCGCAATCAGCCCCAGCATTTT
len: 14
d_gene: -
v_gene: TRBV6-1
j_gene: TRBJ1-5
abundance: -

CDR3aa: CASSIFLAGAHSYEQYF
CDR3nt: TGTGCCAGTAGTATCTTTCTAGCGGGAGCACACTCCTACGAGCAGTACTTC
len: 17
d_gene: TRBD2
v_gene: TRBV19
j_gene: TRBJ2-7
abundance: -

CDR3aa: CASARGGNTEAFF
CDR3nt: TGTGCTAGTGCCCGAGGGGGGAACACTGAAGCTTTCTTT
len: 13
d_gene: -
v_gene: TRBV12-5
j_gene: TRBJ1-1
abundance: -

CDR3aa: CASSPPAGKLFF
CDR3nt: TGTGCCAGCAGTCCTCCGGCGGGAAAACTGTTTTTT
len: 12
d_gene: -
v_gene: TRBV27
j_gene: TRBJ1-4
abundance: -

CDR3aa: CASSTSGGIYEQFF
CDR3nt: TGCGCCAGCTCTACTAGCGGGGGGATCTATGAGCAGTTCTTC
len: 14
d_gene: TRBD2
v_gene: TRBV5-1
j_gene: TRBJ2-1
abundance: -

CDR3aa: CASSFLSPQHF
CDR3nt: TGTGCCAGCAGTTTTTTAAGCCCCCAGCATTTT
len: 11
d_gene: -
v_gene: TRBV28
j_gene: TRBJ1-5
abundance: -

CDR3aa: CASSLARDGYTF
CDR3nt: TGTGCCAGCAGTTTAGCGCGGGATGGCTACACCTTC
len: 12
d_gene: -
v_gene: TRBV12-3/TRBV12-4
j_gene: TRBJ1-2
abundance: -

CDR3aa: CASSKSGGPDLHEQYF
CDR3nt: TGTGCCAGCAGCAAGTCGGGGGGACCCGACTTGCACGAGCAGTACTTC
len: 16
d_gene: TRBD2
v_gene: TRBV7-9
j_gene: TRBJ2-7
abundance: -

CDR3aa: CASSLYLGDEQFF
CDR3nt: TGTGCCAGCAGTTTATACCTAGGGGATGAGCAGTTCTTC
len: 13
d_gene: -
v_gene: TRBV28
j_gene: TRBJ2-1
abundance: once

CDR3aa: CASSLDGGAPDTQYF
CDR3nt: TGTGCCAGCAGCTTAGACGGGGGGGCCCCAGATACGCAGTATTTT
len: 15
d_gene: TRBD2
v_gene: TRBV7-6
j_gene: TRBJ2-3
abundance: -

CDR3aa: CASSLSGTGNEKLFF
CDR3nt: TGTGCCAGCAGTTTGTCCGGGACAGGCAATGAAAAACTGTTTTTT
len: 15
d_gene: TRBD1
v_gene: TRBV27
j_gene: TRBJ1-4
abundance: -

CDR3aa: CASSDSRQTSRVYEQYF
CDR3nt: TGTGCCAGCAGTGACTCCCGACAGACCTCTAGAGTATACGAGCAGTACTTC
len: 17
d_gene: -
v_gene: TRBV6-4
j_gene: TRBJ2-7
abundance: -

CDR3aa: CASSLGQGDNTGELFF
CDR3nt: TGTGCCAGCAGCTTAGGACAGGGGGATAACACCGGGGAGCTGTTTTTT
len: 16
d_gene: TRBD1
v_gene: TRBV7-6
j_gene: TRBJ2-2
abundance: few

CDR3aa: CASLDRSYGYTF
CDR3nt: TGTGCCAGCTTGGACAGGAGCTATGGCTACACCTTC
len: 12
d_gene: TRBD1
v_gene: TRBV19
j_gene: TRBJ1-2
abundance: -